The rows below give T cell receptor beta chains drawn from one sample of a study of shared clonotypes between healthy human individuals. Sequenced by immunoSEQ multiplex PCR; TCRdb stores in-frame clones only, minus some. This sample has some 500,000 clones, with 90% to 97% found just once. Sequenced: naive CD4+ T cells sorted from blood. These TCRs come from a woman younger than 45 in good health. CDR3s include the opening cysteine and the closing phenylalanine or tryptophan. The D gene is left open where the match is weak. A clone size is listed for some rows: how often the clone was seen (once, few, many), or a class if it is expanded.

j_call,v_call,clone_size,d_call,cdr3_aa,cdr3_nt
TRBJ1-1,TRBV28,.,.,CASSLNGEGPTEAFF,TGTGCCAGCAGTTTAAACGGGGAAGGTCCCACTGAAGCTTTCTTT
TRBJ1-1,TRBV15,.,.,CATSRDRVGAEAFF,TGTGCCACCAGCAGAGATAGGGTGGGGGCTGAAGCTTTCTTT
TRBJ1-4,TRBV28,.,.,CASSFPDSSNEKLFF,TGTGCCAGCAGTTTCCCGGACAGTTCAAATGAAAAACTGTTTTTT
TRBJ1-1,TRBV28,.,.,CATSLRNTEAFF,TGTGCCACTTCTCTTAGAAACACTGAAGCTTTCTTT
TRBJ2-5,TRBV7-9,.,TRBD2,CASSSTLGLAGGETQYF,TGTGCCAGCAGCTCAACCCTCGGACTAGCGGGAGGAGAGACCCAGTACTTC
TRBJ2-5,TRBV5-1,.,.,CASTLGLPTQETQYF,TGCGCCAGCACGCTCGGACTACCAACCCAAGAGACCCAGTACTTC
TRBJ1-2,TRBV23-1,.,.,CASSPGLPGYGYTF,TGCGCCAGCAGTCCTGGCCTTCCAGGTTATGGCTACACCTTC
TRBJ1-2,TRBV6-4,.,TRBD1,CASSARTGNNYGYTF,TGTGCCAGCAGTGCCAGGACAGGGAATAACTATGGCTACACCTTC
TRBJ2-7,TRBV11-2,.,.,CASSLELGQGPNEQYF,TGTGCCAGCAGCTTAGAGTTGGGTCAGGGCCCAAACGAGCAGTACTTC
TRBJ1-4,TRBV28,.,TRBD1,CASCDRVEEKLFF,TGTGCCAGTTGTGACAGGGTAGAAGAAAAACTGTTTTTT
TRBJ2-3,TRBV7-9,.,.,CASSRNREYTDTQYF,TGTGCCAGCAGCCGGAACAGGGAATACACAGATACGCAGTATTTT
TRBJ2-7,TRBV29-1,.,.,CSVEYGQGRYEQYF,TGCAGCGTTGAATACGGGCAGGGGCGCTACGAGCAGTACTTC
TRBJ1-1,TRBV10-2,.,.,CASSRGVLAFF,TGCGCCAGCAGTCGAGGGGTTCTGGCTTTCTTT
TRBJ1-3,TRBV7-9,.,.,CASSPPRLGRTGNTIYF,TGTGCCAGCAGCCCCCCAAGATTGGGACGGACGGGAAACACCATATATTTT
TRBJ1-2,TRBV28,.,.,CASRRDGSNGGYTF,TGTGCCAGCAGAAGGGACGGGTCTAATGGTGGCTACACCTTC
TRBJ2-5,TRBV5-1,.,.,CASSLNRVETQYF,TGCGCCAGCAGCTTGAACAGGGTTGAGACCCAGTACTTC
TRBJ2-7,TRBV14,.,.,CASSRLAVYEQYF,TGTGCCAGCAGCCGTCTAGCTGTGTACGAGCAGTACTTC
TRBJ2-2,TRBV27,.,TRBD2,CASTLGGTGELFF,TGTGCCAGCACCTTGGGGGGGACCGGGGAGCTGTTTTTT
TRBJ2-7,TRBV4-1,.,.,CASRRSSETYEQYF,TGCGCCAGCAGACGCTCTAGCGAGACCTACGAGCAGTACTTC
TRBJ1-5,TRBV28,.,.,CASSTTGAYQPQHF,TGTGCCAGCAGTACAACAGGTGCTTATCAGCCCCAGCATTTT
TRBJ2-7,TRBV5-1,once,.,CASSQIPGTLSYEQYF,TGCGCCAGCAGCCAGATTCCCGGGACGCTCTCCTACGAGCAGTACTTC
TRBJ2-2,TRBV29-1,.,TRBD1,CSASRTGGVGELFF,TGCAGCGCTTCAAGGACAGGGGGGGTCGGGGAGCTGTTTTTT
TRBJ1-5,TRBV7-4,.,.,CASSLVSGTSYSNQPQHF,TGTGCCAGCAGCTTAGTCTCAGGGACCTCTTATAGCAATCAGCCCCAGCATTTT
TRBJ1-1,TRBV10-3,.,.,CAISGSGPGRDTEAFF,TGTGCCATCAGTGGGTCGGGTCCCGGTCGTGACACTGAAGCTTTCTTT
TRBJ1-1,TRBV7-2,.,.,CASSLDRNEAFF,TGTGCCAGCAGCTTAGACAGAAACGAAGCTTTCTTT
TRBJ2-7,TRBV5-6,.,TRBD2,CASRLRTSGRYSEQYF,TGTGCCAGCAGGTTACGTACTAGCGGGAGATATAGCGAGCAGTACTTC
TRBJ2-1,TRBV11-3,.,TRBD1,CASSLDGDRGYNEQFF,TGTGCCAGCAGCTTAGATGGGGACAGGGGCTACAATGAGCAGTTCTTC
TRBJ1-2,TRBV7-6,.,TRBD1,CASSWGAGGEYGYTF,TGTGCCAGCAGCTGGGGGGCAGGGGGCGAGTATGGCTACACCTTC
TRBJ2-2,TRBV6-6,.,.,CASSSISGVNTGELFF,TGTGCCAGCAGTTCTATTTCGGGAGTGAACACCGGGGAGCTGTTTTTT
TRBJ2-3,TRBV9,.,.,CASSVARGTDTQYF,TGTGCCAGCAGCGTAGCTAGGGGCACAGATACGCAGTATTTT
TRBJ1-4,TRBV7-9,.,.,CASSLAGCSEKLFF,TGTGCCAGCAGCTTAGCAGGGTGTAGTGAAAAACTGTTTTTT
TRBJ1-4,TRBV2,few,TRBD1,CASSEADRGFF,TGTGCCAGCAGTGAAGCGGACAGGGGGTTTTTC
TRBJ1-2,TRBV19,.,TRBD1,CASTPDRVQGGYTF,TGTGCCAGTACCCCCGACAGGGTCCAGGGTGGCTACACCTTC
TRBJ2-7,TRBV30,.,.,CAWNFGGYEQYF,TGTGCCTGGAATTTCGGGGGTTACGAGCAGTACTTC
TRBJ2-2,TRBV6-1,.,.,CASSEAGGELFF,TGTGCCAGCAGTGAAGCGGGCGGGGAGCTGTTTTTT
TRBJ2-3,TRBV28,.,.,CASSLEGAEDTQYF,TGTGCCAGCAGTTTGGAGGGAGCGGAAGATACGCAGTATTTT
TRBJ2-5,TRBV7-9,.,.,CASSYNRAETQYF,TGTGCCAGCAGCTACAACAGGGCGGAGACCCAGTACTTC
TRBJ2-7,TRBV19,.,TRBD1,CASSRDRASYEQYF,TGTGCCAGTAGCCGGGACAGGGCCTCCTACGAGCAGTACTTC
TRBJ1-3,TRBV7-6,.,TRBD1,CASSLAGQGSGNTIYF,TGTGCCAGCAGCTTGGCGGGACAGGGCTCTGGAAACACCATATATTTT
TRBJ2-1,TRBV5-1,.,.,CASSLVHTYNEQFF,TGCGCCAGCAGCTTGGTACACACCTACAATGAGCAGTTCTTC
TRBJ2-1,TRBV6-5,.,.,CASSLQGTPQFF,TGTGCCAGCAGTTTACAGGGTACACCGCAGTTCTTC
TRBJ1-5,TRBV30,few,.,CAWSSGSMLSPQHF,TGTGCCTGGAGTTCAGGCAGCATGTTGTCGCCCCAGCATTTT
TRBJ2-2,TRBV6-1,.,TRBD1,CASSEGTANTGELFF,TGTGCCAGCAGTGAGGGGACAGCGAACACCGGGGAGCTGTTTTTT
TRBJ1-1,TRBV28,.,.,CASIVQGTEAFF,TGTGCCAGCATCGTCCAGGGAACCGAAGCTTTCTTT
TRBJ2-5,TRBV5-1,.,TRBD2,CASREIAGVQETQYF,TGCGCCAGCAGGGAAATAGCGGGAGTCCAAGAGACCCAGTACTTC